This T cell receptor (beta chain) is drawn from a study of cytomegalovirus exposure and HLA in healthy donors. This clone was recorded a few times. Its target is unknown. The same CDR3 is also encoded by other DNA sequences in this sample. In the PCR, 60 Vbeta and 13 Jbeta primers were used. TCRdb's table, derived via immunoSEQ multiplex PCR, lists solely in-frame clones and lacks some. The repertoire includes 200,000 to 250,000 clones, 82% of them detected once, and over 5% sits in the top ten. Whole-study results and caveats: It was shown in a later analysis that HLA-associated TCR beta chains were more clonally expanded than other, equally common chains. A reported reduction in N-insertions relative to the roughly 670-donor mean was seen in an Asian-associated ancestry cluster in a later analysis. Judged likely to be a sequencing artifact was a cluster of highly shared sequence variants.

This CDR3 spans 11 amino acids. Germline assignment: CDR1 SQVTM and CDR2 ANQGSEA. Trimming shortened V by 4 bases and J by 4 bases, and 5 bases separated the two germline ends. This clonotype originated in a woman in her 40s in good health and CMV-seropositive. Source material: PBMCs. This chain connects TRBV29-1 to TRBJ1-5, with D uncertain. This CDR3 is CSVGENQPQHF. CDR3 DNA sequence: TGCAGCGTTGGCGAAAATCAGCCCCAGCATTTT.